This entry is about one TCR beta chain. Patients at the Seattle site were enrolled during active infection and followed longitudinally. As originally analysed: Reference gene primer amplification gave nucleated cell count estimates. The protocol was immunoSEQ multiplex PCR, while the TCRdb copy is restricted to in-frame clones and leaves out a portion. From that table come the V and J calls and clone size; the DNA was used to work out D and trimming. This sample carries 65,000 to 70,000 clones, 70% to 90% of them seen once, and the ten largest clones take more than 15%. This sample was taken from a study of blood T cell repertoires in COVID-19. Study in general: Donors in the United States, Italy and Spain gave samples during acute or convalescent COVID-19. The analysed material was cDNA or gDNA that came from T cells, B-cell-depleted T cells, or PBMCs.

The sample consisted of peripheral blood. This clonotype was obtained from a man aged 40-49 years with COVID-19, enrolled during active disease.

The CDR3 nucleotides are TGTGCCAGCAGTGACGGGGTTAGTCCCTACAATGAGCAGTTCTTC. Protein sequence: CASSDGVSPYNEQFF. V gene TRBV25-1 combines with J gene TRBJ2-1, with D possibly matching TRBD2 (5 bases). CDR3 length: 15 residues. V was pared by 3 bases and J by 2 bases, with 11 bases between. Per the germline V gene, CDR1 is MGHDK and CDR2 is SYGVNS.